The TCR beta chain under discussion was sequenced for a study of cytotoxic CD8 clonotypes in ibrutinib-treated CLL. The overall study: Outcomes included approximately 25 partial and 2 complete responses; after median roughly 66 months, roughly 14 stayed remitted and roughly twelve progressed.

Investigators sought sequencing depths of between 1 in 200,000 and 1 in 1 million T cells. TCRdb's table, derived via immunoSEQ multiplex PCR, lists solely in-frame clones and lacks some. The profile shows approximately 47,000 clones, approximately 65% of them singletons. This clone has more than one count but fewer than ten. The sequence came from a human donor with chronic lymphocytic leukemia. This material consisted of PBMCs, taken after 24 months of ibrutinib treatment.

The CDR3 nucleotides are TGTGCCAGCAGCTTGGGATCGTCCTCCTACGAGCAGTACTTC. The encoded protein is CASSLGSSSYEQYF. The chain has TRBV5-5 and TRBJ2-7, with D uncertain. Trimming shortened V by 0 bases and J by 0 bases, and 7 bases separated the two germline ends. This CDR3 comprises 14 residues. Per germline, CDR1 SGHKS and CDR2 YYEKEE (reference sequence).